Listed below are T cell receptor beta chains from one sample, sequenced in a study of T cells in tumors and immune-related adverse events. TCRdb keeps only in-frame clones here, not all; method: immunoSEQ multiplex PCR. There are 20,000 to 25,000 clones in the sample; 90% to 95% occur only once, and approximately 1.5% lies in the top ten. The sample here was lymph node tissue, taken from a patient treated with anti-PD-1 therapy. The source is a female donor with metastatic renal cell carcinoma. CDR3s include the opening cysteine and the closing phenylalanine or tryptophan. Each record gives: D gene, J gene, clone size, V gene, CDR3 length, CDR3 protein, CDR3 DNA. D genes are given only for firm matches. Expanded clones get a size class; other rows say once, few or many, or leave the size out.

d_gene: TRBD2
j_gene: TRBJ2-1
abundance: NA
v_gene: TRBV2
len: 15
CDR3aa: CASSEARGSYNEQFF
CDR3nt: TGTGCCAGCAGTGAGGCGCGGGGGTCCTACAATGAGCAGTTCTTC

d_gene: NA
j_gene: TRBJ2-2
abundance: once
v_gene: TRBV4-1
len: 15
CDR3aa: CASSQDTRGPGELFF
CDR3nt: TGCGCCAGCAGCCAAGATACAAGAGGCCCCGGGGAGCTGTTTTTT

d_gene: NA
j_gene: TRBJ2-7
abundance: NA
v_gene: TRBV4-1
len: 15
CDR3aa: CASSQEPAGTYEQYF
CDR3nt: TGCGCCAGCAGCCAAGAACCGGCAGGGACCTACGAGCAGTACTTC

d_gene: NA
j_gene: TRBJ1-4
abundance: NA
v_gene: TRBV4-1
len: 14
CDR3aa: CASSQEARGEKLFF
CDR3nt: TGCGCCAGCAGCCAAGAGGCCAGAGGGGAAAAACTGTTTTTT

d_gene: NA
j_gene: TRBJ1-6
abundance: NA
v_gene: TRBV6-5
len: 16
CDR3aa: CASSFALYTTASPLHF
CDR3nt: TGTGCCAGCAGTTTTGCCCTTTATACGACGGCTTCACCCCTCCACTTT

d_gene: TRBD1
j_gene: TRBJ1-3
abundance: NA
v_gene: TRBV7-8
len: 14
CDR3aa: CASSSQGQGNTIYF
CDR3nt: TGTGCCAGCAGCTCACAGGGGCAAGGAAACACCATATATTTT

d_gene: NA
j_gene: TRBJ2-1
abundance: NA
v_gene: TRBV5-4
len: 14
CDR3aa: CASSLGGSGLFQFF
CDR3nt: TGTGCCAGCAGCTTAGGGGGGTCCGGACTATTTCAGTTCTTC

d_gene: NA
j_gene: TRBJ1-5
abundance: NA
v_gene: TRBV7-8
len: 14
CDR3aa: CASSTRTVNQPQHF
CDR3nt: TGTGCCAGCAGCACTAGGACAGTTAATCAGCCCCAGCATTTT

d_gene: NA
j_gene: TRBJ2-1
abundance: NA
v_gene: TRBV29-1
len: 15
CDR3aa: CSVVGGVRVYNEQFF
CDR3nt: TGCAGCGTTGTAGGAGGGGTTCGTGTCTACAATGAGCAGTTCTTC

d_gene: NA
j_gene: TRBJ2-3
abundance: NA
v_gene: TRBV7-9
len: 13
CDR3aa: CASSRAPTDTQYF
CDR3nt: TGTGCCAGCTCCCGAGCGCCCACAGATACGCAGTATTTT

d_gene: NA
j_gene: TRBJ2-1
abundance: NA
v_gene: TRBV19
len: 12
CDR3aa: CASNRGYNEQFF
CDR3nt: TGTGCCAGTAACCGGGGTTACAATGAGCAGTTCTTC

d_gene: NA
j_gene: TRBJ2-7
abundance: NA
v_gene: TRBV7-9
len: 16
CDR3aa: CASSTAPGTASYEQYF
CDR3nt: TGTGCCAGCAGCACTGCACCCGGGACCGCTTCCTACGAGCAGTACTTC

d_gene: TRBD1
j_gene: TRBJ1-4
abundance: NA
v_gene: TRBV27
len: 15
CDR3aa: CASTQNGQENEKLFF
CDR3nt: TGTGCCAGCACCCAAAACGGACAGGAGAATGAAAAACTGTTTTTT

d_gene: NA
j_gene: TRBJ2-6
abundance: NA
v_gene: TRBV12-5
len: 19
CDR3aa: CASGFDLTGTSSGANVLTF
CDR3nt: TGTGCTAGTGGTTTCGACCTGACAGGCACTAGCTCTGGGGCCAACGTCCTGACTTTC

d_gene: NA
j_gene: TRBJ1-1
abundance: NA
v_gene: TRBV5-1
len: 14
CDR3aa: CASSLLTENTEAFF
CDR3nt: TGCGCCAGCAGCTTGCTGACGGAGAACACTGAAGCTTTCTTT